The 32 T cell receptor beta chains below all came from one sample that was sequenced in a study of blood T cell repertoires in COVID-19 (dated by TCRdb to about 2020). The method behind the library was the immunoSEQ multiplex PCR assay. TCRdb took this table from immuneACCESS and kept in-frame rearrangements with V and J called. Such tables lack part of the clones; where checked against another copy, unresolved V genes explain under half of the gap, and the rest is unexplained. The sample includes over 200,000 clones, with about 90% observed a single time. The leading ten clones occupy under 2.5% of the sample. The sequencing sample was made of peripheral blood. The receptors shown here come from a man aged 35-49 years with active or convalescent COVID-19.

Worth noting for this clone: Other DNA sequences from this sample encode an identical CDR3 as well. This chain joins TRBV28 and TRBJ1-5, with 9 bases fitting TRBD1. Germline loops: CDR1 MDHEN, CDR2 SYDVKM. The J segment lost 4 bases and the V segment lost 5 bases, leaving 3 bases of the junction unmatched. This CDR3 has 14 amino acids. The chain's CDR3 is CASSLGQGNQPQHF. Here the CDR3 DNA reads TGTGCCAGCAGTCTCGGACAGGGGAATCAGCCCCAGCATTTT.

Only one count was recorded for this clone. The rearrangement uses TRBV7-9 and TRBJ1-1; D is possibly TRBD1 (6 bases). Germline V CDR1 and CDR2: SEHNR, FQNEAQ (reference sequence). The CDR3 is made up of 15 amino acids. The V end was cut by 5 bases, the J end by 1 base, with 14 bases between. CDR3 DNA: TGTGCCAGCAGCCCCTTCCAGGGGACGAACACTGAAGCTTTCTTT. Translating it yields CASSPFQGTNTEAFF.

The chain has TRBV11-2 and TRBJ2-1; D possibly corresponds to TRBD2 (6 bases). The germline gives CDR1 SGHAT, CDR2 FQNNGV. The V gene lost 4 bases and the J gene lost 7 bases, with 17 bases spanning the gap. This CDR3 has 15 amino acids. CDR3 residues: CASSSPTGVRNEQFF. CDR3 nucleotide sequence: TGTGCCAGCAGCTCCCCTACGGGAGTAAGGAATGAGCAGTTCTTC.

The CDR3 reads CASGSTGLYEQYF. In DNA, the CDR3 is TGCGCCAGCGGATCAACAGGGCTCTACGAGCAGTACTTC. The chain carries TRBV5-1 and TRBJ2-7; a weak D match, TRBD1 (6 bases). The CDR3 length is 13 residues. The ends were cut back, 7 bases at V and 3 bases at J, with 14 bases in the middle. CDR1 is SGHRS, CDR2 YFSETQ, per germline.

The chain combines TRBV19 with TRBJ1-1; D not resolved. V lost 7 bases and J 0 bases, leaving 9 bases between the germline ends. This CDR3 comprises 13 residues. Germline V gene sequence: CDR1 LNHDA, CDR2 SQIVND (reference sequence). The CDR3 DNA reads TGTGCCAGTACTTGGGCAGTGAACACTGAAGCTTTCTTT. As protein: CASTWAVNTEAFF.

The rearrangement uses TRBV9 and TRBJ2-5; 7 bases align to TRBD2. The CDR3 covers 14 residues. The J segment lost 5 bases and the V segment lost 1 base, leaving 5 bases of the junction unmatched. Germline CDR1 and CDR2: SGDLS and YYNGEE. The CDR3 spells CASSVSGMVETQYF. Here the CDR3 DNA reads TGTGCCAGCAGCGTAAGCGGGATGGTGGAGACCCAGTACTTC.

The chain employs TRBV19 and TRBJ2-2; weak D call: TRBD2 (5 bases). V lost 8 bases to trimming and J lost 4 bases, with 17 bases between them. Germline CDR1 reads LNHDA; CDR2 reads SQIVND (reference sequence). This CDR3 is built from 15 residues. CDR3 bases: TGTGCCAGTTGTTCAGGACTTTGGGGCACCGGGGAGCTGTTTTTT. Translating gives CASCSGLWGTGELFF.

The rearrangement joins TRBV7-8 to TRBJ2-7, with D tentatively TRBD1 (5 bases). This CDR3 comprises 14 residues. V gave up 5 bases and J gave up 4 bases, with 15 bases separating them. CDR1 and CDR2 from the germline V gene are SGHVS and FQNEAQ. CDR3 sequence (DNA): TGTGCCAGCAGCAAAGCCCGACAGATTTACGAGCAGTACTTC. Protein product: CASSKARQIYEQYF.

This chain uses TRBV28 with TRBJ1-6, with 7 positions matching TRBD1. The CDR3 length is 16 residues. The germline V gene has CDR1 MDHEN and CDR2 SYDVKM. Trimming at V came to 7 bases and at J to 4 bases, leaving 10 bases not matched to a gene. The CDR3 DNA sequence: TGTGCCAGCATCCCGACAGGGCGAACTTATAATTCACCCCTCCACTTT. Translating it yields CASIPTGRTYNSPLHF.

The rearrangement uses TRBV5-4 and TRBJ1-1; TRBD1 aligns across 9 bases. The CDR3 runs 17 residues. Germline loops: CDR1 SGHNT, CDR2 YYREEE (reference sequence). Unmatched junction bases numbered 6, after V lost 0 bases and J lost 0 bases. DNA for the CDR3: TGTGCCAGCAGCTTGGGGGGACAGGGCTTCATGAACACTGAAGCTTTCTTT. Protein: CASSLGGQGFMNTEAFF.

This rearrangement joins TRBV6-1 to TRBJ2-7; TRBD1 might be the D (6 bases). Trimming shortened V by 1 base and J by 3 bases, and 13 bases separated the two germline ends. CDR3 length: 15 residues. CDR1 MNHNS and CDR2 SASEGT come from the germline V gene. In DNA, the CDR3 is TGTGCCAGCAGTGAAGGCGGTAGGGGGTTCTACGAGCAGTACTTC. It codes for CASSEGGRGFYEQYF.

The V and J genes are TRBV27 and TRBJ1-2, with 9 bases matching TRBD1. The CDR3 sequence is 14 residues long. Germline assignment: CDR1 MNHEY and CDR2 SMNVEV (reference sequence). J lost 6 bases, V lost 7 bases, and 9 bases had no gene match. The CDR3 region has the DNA TGTGCCAGCATCGGGAGGGGACAGGGCCATGGCTACACCTTC. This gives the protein CASIGRGQGHGYTF.

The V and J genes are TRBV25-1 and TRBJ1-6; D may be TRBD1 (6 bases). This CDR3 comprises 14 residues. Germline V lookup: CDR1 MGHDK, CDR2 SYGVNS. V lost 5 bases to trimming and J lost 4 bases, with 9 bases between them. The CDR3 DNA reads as TGTGCCAGCAGTCAGGGGTTGTATAATTCACCCCTCCACTTT. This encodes CASSQGLYNSPLHF. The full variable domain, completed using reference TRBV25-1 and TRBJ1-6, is EADIYQTPRYLVIGTGKKITLECSQTMGHDKMYWYQQDPGMELHLIHYSYGVNSTEKGDLSSESTVSRIRTEHFPLTLESARPSHTSQYLCASSQGLYNSPLHFGNGTRLTVT.

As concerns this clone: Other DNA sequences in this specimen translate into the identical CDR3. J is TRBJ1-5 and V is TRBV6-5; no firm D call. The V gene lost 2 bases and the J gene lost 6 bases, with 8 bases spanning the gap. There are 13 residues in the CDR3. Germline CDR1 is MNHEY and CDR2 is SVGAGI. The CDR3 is CASSYGGGQPQHF. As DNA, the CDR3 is TGTGCCAGCAGTTACGGCGGTGGTCAGCCCCAGCATTTT.

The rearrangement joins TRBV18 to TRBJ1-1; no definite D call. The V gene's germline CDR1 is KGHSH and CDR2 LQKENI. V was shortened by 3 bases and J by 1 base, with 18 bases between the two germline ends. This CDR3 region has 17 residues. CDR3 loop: CASSPREWSTGNTEAFF. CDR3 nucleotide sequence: TGTGCCAGCTCACCGAGGGAGTGGTCGACTGGGAACACTGAAGCTTTCTTT.

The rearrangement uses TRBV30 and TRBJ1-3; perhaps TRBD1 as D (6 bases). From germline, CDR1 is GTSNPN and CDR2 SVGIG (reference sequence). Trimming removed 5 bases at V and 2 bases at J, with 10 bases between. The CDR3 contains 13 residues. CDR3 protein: CAWERGTGNTIYF. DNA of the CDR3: TGTGCCTGGGAAAGGGGGACTGGAAACACCATATATTTT.

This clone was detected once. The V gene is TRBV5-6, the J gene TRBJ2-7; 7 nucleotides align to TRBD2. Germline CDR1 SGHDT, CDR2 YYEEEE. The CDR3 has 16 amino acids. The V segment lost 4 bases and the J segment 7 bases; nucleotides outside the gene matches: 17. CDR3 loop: CASSPLRAGRSREQYF. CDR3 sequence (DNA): TGTGCCAGCAGCCCCCTCCGAGCGGGGAGGTCTCGGGAGCAGTACTTC.

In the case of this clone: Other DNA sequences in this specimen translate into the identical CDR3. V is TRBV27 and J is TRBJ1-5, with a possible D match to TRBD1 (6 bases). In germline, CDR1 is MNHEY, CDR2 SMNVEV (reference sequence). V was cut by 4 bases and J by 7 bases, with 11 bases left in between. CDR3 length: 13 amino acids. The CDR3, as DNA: TGTGCCAGCAGTTACAGGGAGGGCCAGCCCCAGCATTTT. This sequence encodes CASSYREGQPQHF.

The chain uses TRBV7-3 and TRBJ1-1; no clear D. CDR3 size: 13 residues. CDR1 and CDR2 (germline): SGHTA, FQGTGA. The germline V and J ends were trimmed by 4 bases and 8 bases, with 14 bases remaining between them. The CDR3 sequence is CASSSGGLEEAFF. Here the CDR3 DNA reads TGTGCCAGCAGCTCCGGAGGACTTGAGGAAGCTTTCTTT.

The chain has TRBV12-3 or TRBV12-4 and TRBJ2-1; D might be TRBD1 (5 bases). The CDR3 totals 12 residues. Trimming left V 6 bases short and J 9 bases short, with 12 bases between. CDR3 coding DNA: TGTGCCAGCAGCCCACAGGTGACTGAGCAGTTCTTC. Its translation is CASSPQVTEQFF.

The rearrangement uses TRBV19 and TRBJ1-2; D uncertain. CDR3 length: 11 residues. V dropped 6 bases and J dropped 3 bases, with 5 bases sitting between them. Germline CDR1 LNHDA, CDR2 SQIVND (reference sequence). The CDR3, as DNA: TGTGCCAGTAGGCGAGACTATGGCTACACCTTC. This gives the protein CASRRDYGYTF.

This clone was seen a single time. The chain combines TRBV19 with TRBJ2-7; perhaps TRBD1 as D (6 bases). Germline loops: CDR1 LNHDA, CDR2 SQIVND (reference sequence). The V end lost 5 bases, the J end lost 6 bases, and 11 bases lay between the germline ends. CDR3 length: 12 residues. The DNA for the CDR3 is TGTGCCAGTAGTTATCAGGGGTCCGAGCAGTACTTC. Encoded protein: CASSYQGSEQYF.

CDR3 nucleotide sequence: TGTGCCAGCAGCGTAGCCGAGGCCTCAGGGTATAGCGAGCAGTACTTC. It is translated as CASSVAEASGYSEQYF. The V gene is TRBV9, the J gene TRBJ2-7; D perhaps matches TRBD1 (5 bases). Trimming shortened V by 0 bases and J by 6 bases, and 19 bases separated the two germline ends. CDR1 is SGDLS, CDR2 YYNGEE, per germline. The CDR3 consists of 16 residues.

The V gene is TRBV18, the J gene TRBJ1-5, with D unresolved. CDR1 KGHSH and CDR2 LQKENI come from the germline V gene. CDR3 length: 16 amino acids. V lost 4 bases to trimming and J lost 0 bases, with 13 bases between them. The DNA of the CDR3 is TGTGCCAGCTCACTCTCGACGGGAGCTAGCAATCAGCCCCAGCATTTT. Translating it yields CASSLSTGASNQPQHF.

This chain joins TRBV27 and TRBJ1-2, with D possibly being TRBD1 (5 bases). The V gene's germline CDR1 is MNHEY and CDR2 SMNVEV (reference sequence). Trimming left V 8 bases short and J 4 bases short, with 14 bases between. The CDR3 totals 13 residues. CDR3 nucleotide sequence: TGTGCCAGCCGGACGCGGGGGAGCTATGGCTACACCTTC. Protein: CASRTRGSYGYTF.

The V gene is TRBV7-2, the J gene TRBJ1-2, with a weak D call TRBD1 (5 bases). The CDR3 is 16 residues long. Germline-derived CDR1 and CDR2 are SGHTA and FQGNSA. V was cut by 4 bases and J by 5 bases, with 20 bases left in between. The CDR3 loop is CASSSGGTLGKYGYTF. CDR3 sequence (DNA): TGTGCCAGCAGCTCTGGGGGGACTCTGGGAAAGTATGGCTACACCTTC.

CDR3 DNA sequence: TGTGCCTGGAGTAACAGGGAGACCCAGTACTTC. Amino acid sequence: CAWSNRETQYF. The chain uses TRBV30 and TRBJ2-5, with D tentatively TRBD1 (5 bases). V lost 2 bases and J 5 bases, leaving 6 bases between the germline ends. The CDR3 has 11 amino acids. Per germline, CDR1 GTSNPN and CDR2 SVGIG (reference sequence). The full variable domain, in which reference TRBV30 and TRBJ2-5 provide the parts outside the CDR3, is SQTIHQWPATLVQPVGSPLSLECTVEGTSNPNLYWYRQAAGRGLQLLFYSVGIGQISSEVPQNLSASRPQDRQFILSSKKLLLSDSGFYLCAWSNRETQYFGPGTRLLVL.

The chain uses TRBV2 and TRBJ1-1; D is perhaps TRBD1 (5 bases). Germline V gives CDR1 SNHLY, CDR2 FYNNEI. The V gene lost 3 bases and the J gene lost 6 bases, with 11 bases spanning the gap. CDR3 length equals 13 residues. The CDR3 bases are TGTGCCAGCAGTGACCAGGGTTTGGCTGAAGCTTTCTTT. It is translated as CASSDQGLAEAFF.

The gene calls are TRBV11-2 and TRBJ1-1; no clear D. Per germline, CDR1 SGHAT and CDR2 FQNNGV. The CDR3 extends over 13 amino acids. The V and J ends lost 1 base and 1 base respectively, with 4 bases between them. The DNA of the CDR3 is TGTGCCAGCAGCTTAGGAGCGAACACTGAAGCTTTCTTT. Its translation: CASSLGANTEAFF.

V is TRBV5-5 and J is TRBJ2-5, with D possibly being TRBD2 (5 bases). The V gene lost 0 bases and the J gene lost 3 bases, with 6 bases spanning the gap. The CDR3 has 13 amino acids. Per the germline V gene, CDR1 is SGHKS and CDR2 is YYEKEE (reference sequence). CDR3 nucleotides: TGTGCCAGCAGCTTGGCGGGAAAAGAGACCCAGTACTTC. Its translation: CASSLAGKETQYF.

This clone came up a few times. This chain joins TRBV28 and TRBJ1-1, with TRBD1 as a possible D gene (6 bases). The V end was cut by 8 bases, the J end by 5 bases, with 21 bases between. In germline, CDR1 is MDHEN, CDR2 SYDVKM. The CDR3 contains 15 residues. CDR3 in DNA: TGTGCCAGCGTACCTCGGGGAGGGGGACGAACTGAAGCTTTCTTT. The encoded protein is CASVPRGGGRTEAFF.

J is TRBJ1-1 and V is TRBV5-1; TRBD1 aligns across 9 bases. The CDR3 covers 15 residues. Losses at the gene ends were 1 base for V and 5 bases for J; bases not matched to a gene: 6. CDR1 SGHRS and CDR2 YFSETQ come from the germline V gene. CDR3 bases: TGCGCCAGCAGCTTGACAACAGGGGGCGTTACTGAAGCTTTCTTT. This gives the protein CASSLTTGGVTEAFF. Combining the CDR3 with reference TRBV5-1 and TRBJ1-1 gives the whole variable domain KAGVTQTPRYLIKTRGQQVTLSCSPISGHRSVSWYQQTPGQGLQFLFEYFSETQRNKGNFPGRFSGRQFSNSRSEMNVSTLELGDSALYLCASSLTTGGVTEAFFGQGTRLTVV.